The rows below give T cell receptor beta chains drawn from one sample of a study of OX40 agonist ivuxolimab in advanced cancers. Profiling relied on immunoSEQ multiplex PCR, and the TCRdb table lists in-frame clones only, not all of them. Among approximately 39,000 clones listed, approximately 90% were seen once. Sequences were derived from CD4+ or CD8+ T cells sorted from blood, sampled in a trial of the OX40 agonist ivuxolimab. The receptors here all came from an adult with an advanced solid tumor such as melanoma, head and neck, liver or kidney cancer. Each CDR3 is given with its conserved first and last residue. The order of the fields is V gene, J gene, D gene, clone size, CDR3 DNA, CDR3 protein. A D gene is named only where the DNA matches it firmly. Clone size, where shown, is once, few, many, or a class for clones that have expanded.

TRBV2,TRBJ2-7,TRBD1,.,TGTGCCAGCAGTAGGACAGGGGGTGAGCAGTACTTC,CASSRTGGEQYF
TRBV15,TRBJ1-1,.,.,TGTGCCACCAGCCCAAGGGCAGGGTTGAACACTGAAGCTTTCTTT,CATSPRAGLNTEAFF
TRBV5-6,TRBJ1-2,TRBD1,.,TGTGCCAGCAGTTTAGACAGACGAGGGGGCGAGGGGTATGGCTACACCTTC,CASSLDRRGGEGYGYTF
TRBV18,TRBJ2-1,.,.,TGTGCCAGCTCACAGGGACCGGCGGCAAGTGAGCAGTTCTTC,CASSQGPAASEQFF
TRBV28,TRBJ1-5,TRBD1,.,TGTGCCAGCAGTTTATCAGGGGACAGGGGGGATCAGCCCCAGCATTTT,CASSLSGDRGDQPQHF
TRBV7-8,TRBJ1-2,.,.,TGTGCCAGCAGCCCCACCCTGGCCGGCTACACCTTC,CASSPTLAGYTF
TRBV28,TRBJ1-1,TRBD1,.,TGTGCCAGCGGGCTTTTTTACCCAGGGGGGATTGACACTGAAGCTTTCTTT,CASGLFYPGGIDTEAFF
TRBV7-9,TRBJ2-1,.,.,TGTGCCAGCAGCTTAGTAGTAGCGTATGAGCAGTTCTTC,CASSLVVAYEQFF
TRBV25-1,TRBJ2-7,.,.,TGTGCCAGCAGTCAAGGGGCAGCGTCCTACGAGCAGTACTTC,CASSQGAASYEQYF
TRBV5-8,TRBJ2-2,.,.,TGTGCCAGCTCCGGGACACCTAACACCGGGGAGCTGTTTTTT,CASSGTPNTGELFF
TRBV28,TRBJ1-2,TRBD1,.,TGTGCCAGCATCCCCGCGGGGACAGGATTCTATGGCTACACCTTC,CASIPAGTGFYGYTF
TRBV28,TRBJ1-5,TRBD1,.,TGTGCCAGCAGTTTAGGGACAGGGGCCAATCAGCCCCAGCATTTT,CASSLGTGANQPQHF
TRBV6-1,TRBJ2-1,TRBD2,.,TGTGCCAGCAGTGAAGAATCCCTAGCGGGAGACTACAATGAGCAGTTCTTC,CASSEESLAGDYNEQFF
TRBV2,TRBJ2-7,.,once,TGTGCCAGCAGCGAAACCGGGACGCTGGTGGGCGAGCAGTACTTC,CASSETGTLVGEQYF
TRBV19,TRBJ2-1,.,.,TGTGCCAGTAGTATTGGGGCCAGTCTATACAATGAGCAGTTCTTC,CASSIGASLYNEQFF
TRBV30,TRBJ2-2,.,.,TGTGCCTGGAGTGAAAGAGTTTACAGGGCCGGGGAGCTGTTTTTT,CAWSERVYRAGELFF
TRBV27,TRBJ2-5,.,.,TGTGCCAGCAGTTTTAGGCTCCCCCCGGACACTAGCCAAGAGACCCAGTACTTC,CASSFRLPPDTSQETQYF
TRBV15,TRBJ1-2,TRBD1,.,TGTGCCACCAGCAGAGAAGCCCACTTGCGGGACAGATCTGGCTACACCTTC,CATSREAHLRDRSGYTF
TRBV2,TRBJ2-3,.,.,TGTGCCAGCAGTGTCCATAGCGAGACCACAGATACGCAGTATTTT,CASSVHSETTDTQYF
TRBV4-1,TRBJ2-7,TRBD2,.,TGCGCCAGCAGCCAAGATCGGGGGGTTCGCGAGCAGTACTTC,CASSQDRGVREQYF
TRBV19,TRBJ2-1,.,.,TGTGCCAGTAGTATAGAACTGAGTGGGGTTGAGCAGTTCTTC,CASSIELSGVEQFF
TRBV4-1,TRBJ2-2,TRBD1,.,TGCGCCAGCAGCCAAGGCCCCGAGGGACAGGGACCTACCGGGGAGCTGTTTTTT,CASSQGPEGQGPTGELFF
TRBV2,TRBJ1-2,TRBD1,.,TGTGCCAGCACCGAAGGGCCAGGAGGGGGCGCCTATGGCTACACCTTC,CASTEGPGGGAYGYTF
TRBV4-1,TRBJ2-7,.,.,TGCGCCAGCAGCTCCCGGAGAGGGATGAACGAGCAGTACTTC,CASSSRRGMNEQYF
TRBV9,TRBJ2-1,.,.,TGTGCCAGCAGCGTAAAGGGGTTCCCCGCAAATGAGCAGTTCTTC,CASSVKGFPANEQFF
TRBV6-4,TRBJ1-1,.,.,TGTGCCAGCAGTGAGACCGCAGCGAACACTGAAGCTTTCTTT,CASSETAANTEAFF
TRBV30,TRBJ2-3,TRBD2,.,TGTGCCTGGAGTGCTGGACTAGCGGGAGCAGATACGCAGTATTTT,CAWSAGLAGADTQYF
TRBV7-2,TRBJ1-1,.,.,TGTGCCAGCAGCTTAGTCCAGAACACTGAAGCTTTCTTT,CASSLVQNTEAFF
TRBV29-1,TRBJ2-1,TRBD2,once,TGCAGCGTTGAAGTAGGGGTGACTAGCGGGAGACTGAGCAATGAGCAGTTCTTC,CSVEVGVTSGRLSNEQFF
TRBV5-1,TRBJ2-3,.,few,TGCGCCAGCAGCTTGCGACTAGAGGAAGATACGCAGTATTTT,CASSLRLEEDTQYF
TRBV29-1,TRBJ2-1,TRBD2,.,TGCAGCGTTGAGCTACCGGGACTAGCGGGTTACAATGAGCAGTTCTTC,CSVELPGLAGYNEQFF
TRBV27,TRBJ1-5,.,.,TGTGCCAGCAGTTTAGGGGGGTTCTATCAGCCCCAGCATTTT,CASSLGGFYQPQHF
TRBV7-9,TRBJ2-1,TRBD2,once,TGTGCCAGCAGCTTGGTAGCGGGAGAATCCAATGAGCAGTTCTTC,CASSLVAGESNEQFF
TRBV5-4,TRBJ2-7,TRBD2,.,TGTGCCAGCAGCTTAGGGACTAGCGGCTACGAGCAGTACTTC,CASSLGTSGYEQYF
TRBV9,TRBJ2-1,.,.,TGTGCCAGCAGCGTAGGTCTCGGCAGCTCCTACAATGAGCAGTTCTTC,CASSVGLGSSYNEQFF
TRBV6-1,TRBJ2-3,TRBD2,.,TGTGCCAGCAGTGTCCTAGCGGGAGGCCCCCAGGATACGCAGTATTTT,CASSVLAGGPQDTQYF
TRBV7-9,TRBJ2-1,.,.,TGTGCCAGCAGCTTATGGGGAGATGAGCAGTTCTTC,CASSLWGDEQFF
TRBV15,TRBJ1-3,.,.,TGTGCCACCAGCAGATCCACAGGGATTGGAAACACCATATATTTT,CATSRSTGIGNTIYF
TRBV27,TRBJ2-1,.,.,TGTGCCAGCAGTTTATTTGCGACTACCTACAATGAGCAGTTCTTC,CASSLFATTYNEQFF
TRBV9,TRBJ2-2,TRBD2,.,TGTGCCAGCAGCGTTAGCGGGAGTAGAACCGGGGAGCTGTTTTTT,CASSVSGSRTGELFF
TRBV11-1,TRBJ2-6,.,.,TGTGCCAGCAGCTTCGGGGTTGGGGCCAACGTCCTGACTTTC,CASSFGVGANVLTF
TRBV28,TRBJ2-7,.,.,TGTGCCAGCAGTTTATTCAGGGCCTACGAGCAGTACTTC,CASSLFRAYEQYF
TRBV15,TRBJ1-1,.,once,TGTGCCACCAGCAGAGATAACCCGTCGCGGGCTTTCTTT,CATSRDNPSRAFF
TRBV5-5,TRBJ2-2,TRBD2,.,TGTGCCAGCAGCTTGGCCCCGGGAGGCACCGGGGAGCTGTTTTTT,CASSLAPGGTGELFF
TRBV30,TRBJ2-7,.,few,TGTGCCTGGGTCCGTCTCTTCCCCTCCGAGCAGTACTTC,CAWVRLFPSEQYF
TRBV11-3,TRBJ2-7,.,.,TGTGCCAGCAGCTTAGCAACCTCCTACGAGCAGTACTTC,CASSLATSYEQYF
TRBV11-1,TRBJ2-2,.,.,TGTGCCAGCAGCTTAGCAAACCCAGGGACATGGTGGACCGGGGAGCTGTTTTTT,CASSLANPGTWWTGELFF
TRBV27,TRBJ1-2,.,once,TGTGCCAGCAGTTTAGGGGGCGACGATGGCTACACCTTC,CASSLGGDDGYTF
TRBV5-6,TRBJ2-5,TRBD1,.,TGTGCCAGCAGCTTTTTGACAGGGGCTCGGGAGACCCAGTACTTC,CASSFLTGARETQYF
TRBV27,TRBJ1-6,TRBD1,.,TGTGCCAGCACTTCTGTGACAGGGGTTTCACCCCTCCACTTT,CASTSVTGVSPLHF
TRBV18,TRBJ2-3,.,.,TGTGCCAGCTCACGTGAGTCGAACGCAGATACGCAGTATTTT,CASSRESNADTQYF
TRBV11-3,TRBJ2-1,TRBD2,.,TGTGCCAGCAGCGCGGGACTAGCGGGGGCAAGCTCCTACAATGAGCAGTTCTTC,CASSAGLAGASSYNEQFF
TRBV4-3,TRBJ2-5,.,.,TGCGCCAGCAGCCAAGATACGACGCTCCAAGAGACCCAGTACTTC,CASSQDTTLQETQYF
TRBV15,TRBJ2-7,.,.,TGTGCCACCAGCAGAGGGGGGACTTTAAAGCAGTACTTC,CATSRGGTLKQYF